This TCR beta chain was sequenced for a study of blood T cell repertoires in COVID-19. Study context: There were acute and convalescent COVID-19 samples, and they came from the United States, Italy and Spain. Nucleic acid was either cDNA or gDNA, and it came from T cells, B-cell-depleted T cells, or PBMCs.

As processed by the authors: Quantification of nucleated cells was approximated via reference gene primer amplification. Profiled with immunoSEQ multiplex PCR; TCRdb holds only in-frame clones, not every one. V, J and clone size were drawn from that table, and D and trimming were deduced from the DNA. The sample yields a few hundred thousand clones, 89% seen once. Germline V gives CDR1 SGHNT, CDR2 YYREEE (reference sequence). Trimming took off 1 base at V and 0 bases at J, with 7 bases between the two ends. The CDR3 length is 15 residues. The rearrangement joins TRBV5-4 to TRBJ1-4; D is unresolved. The sequenced material came from peripheral blood. The TCR comes from a woman between 35 and 50 years old who had recovered from COVID-19. The CDR3 loop is CASSLRQATNEKLFF. CDR3 bases: TGTGCCAGCAGCTTGAGGCAGGCAACTAATGAAAAACTGTTTTTT.